The 32 T cell receptor beta chains presented below share a single source sample, sequenced in a study of shared clonotypes between healthy human individuals (dated by TCRdb to about 2020). Receptor libraries were prepared by the immunoSEQ multiplex PCR assay. Entries here come from immuneACCESS through TCRdb and include only in-frame sequences with V and J called. Some clones fail to appear in such tables; in the studies checked, an unresolved V gene covers under half of the shortfall, and the cause of the remainder is unknown. The sample contains about 670,000 clones, more than 70% of them found a single time. The ten largest account for under 2% of the sample. The sequencing sample was made of memory CD4+ T cells sorted from blood. According to the study, the label for this sample's cell subset or site signals: CD45RA-negative fraction. The receptor source for this set is a woman aged 25 to 39 in good health.

V usage is TRBV19 and J usage is TRBJ2-3; D unresolved. CDR3 length: 13 residues. V lost 8 bases, J lost 2 bases, and 11 bases lay in between. The V gene's germline CDR1 is LNHDA and CDR2 SQIVND (reference sequence). CDR3 in DNA: TGTGCCAGTGGAAGGCCGTTCACAGATACGCAGTATTTT. As protein: CASGRPFTDTQYF. The full variable domain, completed using reference TRBV19 and TRBJ2-3, is DGGITQSPKYLFRKEGQNVTLSCEQNLNHDAMYWYRQDPGQGLRLIYYSQIVNDFQKGDIAEGYSVSREKKESFPLTVTSAQKNPTAFYLCASGRPFTDTQYFGPGTRLTVL.

V usage is TRBV28 and J usage is TRBJ2-7; TRBD1 agrees at 7 bases. Looked up from germline, CDR1 is MDHEN and CDR2 is SYDVKM. V was clipped by 2 bases and J by 3 bases; unmatched bases: 7. The CDR3 has 15 amino acids. In DNA form, the CDR3 reads TGTGCCAGCAGTTTACCCCTCCAGGGGGTCTACGAGCAGTACTTC. Translating it yields CASSLPLQGVYEQYF.

V gene TRBV30 combines with J gene TRBJ2-7; maybe TRBD1 (6 bases). The CDR3 extends over 11 amino acids. V was clipped by 8 bases and J by 11 bases, with 19 bases between them. Germline V gene lookup returns CDR1 GTSNPN and CDR2 SVGIG (reference sequence). CDR3 DNA: TGTGCCAGCGTCAAGGACAGCCTAGAGTACTTC. It specifies CASVKDSLEYF. Drawing the rest from reference TRBV30 and TRBJ2-7, the complete variable domain is SQTIHQWPATLVQPVGSPLSLECTVEGTSNPNLYWYRQAAGRGLQLLFYSVGIGQISSEVPQNLSASRPQDRQFILSSKKLLLSDSGFYLCASVKDSLEYFGPGTRLTVT.

This chain uses TRBV30 with TRBJ2-1, with TRBD2 matching over 8 bases. The junction had 14 bases not matched to a gene; V was cut back by 3 bases and J by 7 bases. CDR1 GTSNPN and CDR2 SVGIG come from the germline V gene (reference sequence). The CDR3 extends over 16 amino acids. As DNA, the CDR3 is TGTGCCTGGAGGACCTATGCTCGCGGGAGGAGGAATGAGCAGTTCTTC. Translated, it gives CAWRTYARGRRNEQFF.

At least ten counts were recorded for this clone. The chain uses TRBV7-3 and TRBJ2-2; D not certain. The CDR3 contains 14 residues. The germline V gene encodes CDR1 SGHTA and CDR2 FQGTGA. V dropped 5 bases and J dropped 1 base, with 8 bases sitting between them. The CDR3 region has the DNA TGTGCCAGCAGCCCAGCCAGGAACACCGGGGAGCTGTTTTTT. Amino acids: CASSPARNTGELFF.

This clone is a singleton in its sample. J is TRBJ1-3 and V is TRBV4-1; 7 bases align to TRBD1. Germline V CDR1 and CDR2: MGHRA, YSYEKL. After removal of 2 bases from V and 3 bases from J, the junction contained 4 bases not matched to a gene. The CDR3 is 15 residues long. The CDR3 sequence is CASSQPTGVGNTIYF. CDR3 DNA sequence: TGCGCCAGCAGCCAACCCACAGGGGTTGGAAACACCATATATTTT.

CDR3 DNA sequence: TGTGCCAGCTCAAGGACCACAGATACGCAGTATTTT. It encodes CASSRTTDTQYF. This chain links TRBV27 with TRBJ2-3; D gene unclear. The CDR3 consists of 12 residues. The V gene lost 8 bases and the J gene lost 2 bases, with 8 bases spanning the gap. The germline V gene has CDR1 MNHEY and CDR2 SMNVEV (reference sequence).

The J gene is TRBJ1-3, the V gene TRBV7-9, with D possibly TRBD1 on 6 matching bases. V was shortened by 5 bases and J by 4 bases, with 12 bases between the two germline ends. The CDR3 is 14 residues long. CDR1 is SEHNR, CDR2 FQNEAQ, per germline (reference sequence). CDR3 DNA sequence: TGTGCCAGCAGCACAGGACAGACGGGAAACACCATATATTTT. This codes for CASSTGQTGNTIYF.

This clone was counted once. The chain links TRBV27 to TRBJ2-7, with 7 bases that match TRBD1. This CDR3 is 14 amino acids long. In germline, CDR1 is MNHEY, CDR2 SMNVEV (reference sequence). After removal of 11 bases from V and 0 bases from J, the junction contained 10 bases not matched to a gene. Here the CDR3 DNA reads TGTGCCGCCTCTTTTTGGACAGGCTCCTACGAGCAGTACTTC. Amino acid sequence: CAASFWTGSYEQYF.

The V call is TRBV13, the J call TRBJ2-3; 11 bases map to TRBD1. This CDR3 is 16 amino acids long. The V gene's germline CDR1 is PRHDT and CDR2 FYEKMQ (reference sequence). V shed 4 bases, J shed 4 bases, and the junction held 7 bases outside the gene matches. The CDR3 region is CASSSWTGGYSDTQYF. Written as DNA, the CDR3 is TGTGCCAGCAGCTCTTGGACAGGGGGCTATTCAGATACGCAGTATTTT.

This chain joins TRBV7-6 and TRBJ2-7, with TRBD2 matching 8 bases. CDR1 is SGHVS, CDR2 FNYEAQ, per germline. The CDR3 is 14 amino acids. The V segment lost 5 bases and the J segment 5 bases; nucleotides outside the gene matches: 8. The CDR3 DNA reads TGTGCCAGCAGCCAACAGCTAGCGGGCCACGAGCAGTACTTC. It specifies CASSQQLAGHEQYF.

The V call is TRBV7-8, the J call TRBJ2-2; 16 positions match TRBD2. This CDR3 has 17 residues. Looked up from germline, CDR1 is SGHVS and CDR2 is FQNEAQ. V was pared by 4 bases and J by 3 bases, with 2 bases of the junction left unmatched. CDR3: CASSSGLAGGYTGELFF. The CDR3 region has the DNA TGTGCCAGCAGCTCGGGACTAGCGGGAGGGTACACCGGGGAGCTGTTTTTT.

This chain links TRBV14 with TRBJ2-5, with D hard to call. The germline gives CDR1 SGHDN, CDR2 FVKESK. V lost 1 base and J 4 bases, leaving 1 base between the germline ends. This CDR3 has 11 residues. Written as DNA, the CDR3 is TGTGCCAGCAGCCAAGTAGAGACCCAGTACTTC. Protein product: CASSQVETQYF.

The chain employs TRBV6-1 and TRBJ1-4; no reliable D call. V lost 4 bases and J 7 bases, leaving 7 bases between the germline ends. Germline V gives CDR1 MNHNS, CDR2 SASEGT. The CDR3 has 12 residues. The CDR3 region is CASSGGGEKLFF. DNA of the CDR3: TGTGCCAGCAGTGGGGGAGGTGAAAAACTGTTTTTT.

The V call is TRBV30, the J call TRBJ1-4; D is uncertain. In germline, CDR1 is GTSNPN, CDR2 SVGIG (reference sequence). Between the trimmed V and J ends, which lost 3 bases and 3 bases, there was a span of 8 bases. The CDR3 consists of 13 residues. CDR3 in amino acids: CAWRQFPNEKLFF. The DNA for the CDR3 is TGTGCCTGGAGACAGTTCCCTAATGAAAAACTGTTTTTT.

The chain joins TRBV11-2 to TRBJ1-1; no clear D gene. Trimming took 3 bases from V and 3 from J, leaving 8 bases between them. The CDR3 spans 13 residues. Germline-derived CDR1 and CDR2 are SGHAT and FQNNGV. The CDR3, as DNA: TGTGCCAGCAGCTTCCAACCGTACACTGAAGCTTTCTTT. Translating gives CASSFQPYTEAFF.

The gene calls are TRBV27 and TRBJ2-7; 10 bases align to TRBD1. Germline V lookup: CDR1 MNHEY, CDR2 SMNVEV (reference sequence). J gave up 5 bases and V 9 bases, and 16 bases lay outside the gene matches. The CDR3 is made up of 16 amino acids. In nucleotides, the CDR3 is TGTGCCAGTCCTAAAACTGACAGGGGGCGCGATCACGAGCAGTACTTC. Protein: CASPKTDRGRDHEQYF.

This clone showed up just a few times. The chain links TRBV9 to TRBJ1-2, with D maybe TRBD1 (5 bases). The CDR3 runs to 15 residues. The germline V gene encodes CDR1 SGDLS and CDR2 YYNGEE. Trimming removed 4 bases from V and 2 bases from J, with 15 bases in between. The CDR3, as DNA: TGTGCCAGCAGCTCACCGGGACTGATCAACTATGGCTACACCTTC. Encoded protein: CASSSPGLINYGYTF. The full variable domain, completed using reference TRBV9 and TRBJ1-2, is DSGVTQTPKHLITATGQRVTLRCSPRSGDLSVYWYQQSLDQGLQFLIQYYNGEERAKGNILERFSAQQFPDLHSELNLSSLELGDSALYFCASSSPGLINYGYTFGSGTRLTVV.

As regards this clone: The same CDR3 can be traced to other DNA sequences in this sample. The chain has TRBV5-1 and TRBJ1-4; D remains ambiguous. Trimming removed 0 bases from V and 7 bases from J, with 10 bases in between. The germline gives CDR1 SGHRS, CDR2 YFSETQ. The CDR3 covers 14 residues. The CDR3 nucleotides read TGCGCCAGCAGCTTGGGCGCCGGAAGTGAAAAACTGTTTTTT. Encoded protein: CASSLGAGSEKLFF. Filled out from reference TRBV5-1 and TRBJ1-4, the complete variable domain reads KAGVTQTPRYLIKTRGQQVTLSCSPISGHRSVSWYQQTPGQGLQFLFEYFSETQRNKGNFPGRFSGRQFSNSRSEMNVSTLELGDSALYLCASSLGAGSEKLFFGSGTQLSVL.

The V call is TRBV28, the J call TRBJ1-2, with 9 bases fitting TRBD1. This CDR3 contains 14 residues. From germline, CDR1 is MDHEN and CDR2 SYDVKM. The trim removed 4 bases at V and 4 bases at J, leaving 4 bases unmatched. Here the CDR3 DNA reads TGTGCCAGCAGTTCAGGACAGGGGACCTATGGCTACACCTTC. Translated: CASSSGQGTYGYTF.

The chain employs TRBV4-1 and TRBJ1-1; D uncertain. V gave up 4 bases and J gave up 4 bases, with 13 bases separating them. The length of the CDR3 is 14 residues. The germline CDR1 and CDR2 sequences are MGHRA and YSYEKL. The CDR3 coding sequence is TGCGCCAGCAGCCCTCGGGGTGAGGGCACTGAAGCTTTCTTT. As protein: CASSPRGEGTEAFF.

This sequence joins TRBV6-1 and TRBJ2-7, with D hard to call. Trimming removed 1 base from V and 7 bases from J, with 8 bases in between. CDR3 length: 12 amino acids. The V gene's germline CDR1 is MNHNS and CDR2 SASEGT. This CDR3 reads CASSEGRKEQYF. CDR3 DNA: TGTGCCAGCAGTGAAGGCAGGAAGGAGCAGTACTTC.

This chain joins TRBV5-5 and TRBJ1-3; 7 bases match TRBD1. J was trimmed by 0 bases and V by 5 bases; bases with no gene match: 5. The CDR3 loop spans 15 amino acids. Germline V gene lookup returns CDR1 SGHKS and CDR2 YYEKEE (reference sequence). CDR3 region: CASRSDRVSGNTIYF. CDR3 DNA sequence: TGTGCCAGCAGATCCGACAGGGTCTCTGGAAACACCATATATTTT.

CDR3 in DNA: TGTGCCAGCAGTCCCAGATGGACAGTTTATCAGCCCCAGCATTTT. Its translation is CASSPRWTVYQPQHF. The V gene is TRBV28, the J gene TRBJ1-5, with TRBD1 as a possible D gene (6 bases). The CDR3 has 15 amino acids. V was trimmed by 5 bases and J by 5 bases, leaving 16 bases between them. CDR1 MDHEN and CDR2 SYDVKM come from the germline V gene. Combining the CDR3 with reference TRBV28 and TRBJ1-5 gives the whole variable domain DVKVTQSSRYLVKRTGEKVFLECVQDMDHENMFWYRQDPGLGLRLIYFSYDVKMKEKGDIPEGYSVSREKKERFSLILESASTNQTSMYLCASSPRWTVYQPQHFGDGTRLSIL.

V and J are TRBV29-1 and TRBJ2-3; no reliable D call. The CDR3 covers 15 residues. Trimming shortened V by 4 bases and J by 0 bases, and 14 bases separated the two germline ends. Germline-derived CDR1 and CDR2 are SQVTM and ANQGSEA. CDR3 DNA sequence: TGCAGCGTTGTGGGTACCCTAGGGAGCACAGATACGCAGTATTTT. Amino acids: CSVVGTLGSTDTQYF.

This chain joins TRBV19 and TRBJ2-7, with TRBD1 identical over 7 bases. J was trimmed by 3 bases and V by 8 bases; bases with no gene match: 7. The CDR3 is 13 residues long. Per the germline V gene, CDR1 is LNHDA and CDR2 is SQIVND (reference sequence). The CDR3 region has the DNA TGTGCCAGTTCCCGGGACAGCTTCTACGAGCAGTACTTC. Protein: CASSRDSFYEQYF.

This chain connects TRBV4-1 to TRBJ1-5; unclear D gene. CDR1 and CDR2 from the germline V gene are MGHRA and YSYEKL. V lost 1 base and J 1 base, leaving 8 bases between the germline ends. The CDR3 is 15 amino acids. The chain's CDR3 is CASSQVPESNQPQHF. CDR3 sequence (DNA): TGCGCCAGCAGCCAAGTCCCCGAGAGCAATCAGCCCCAGCATTTT.

The chain joins TRBV5-4 to TRBJ2-7; TRBD2 matches 9 bases. There are 15 residues in the CDR3. The germline V gene encodes CDR1 SGHNT and CDR2 YYREEE (reference sequence). J was trimmed by 2 bases and V by 4 bases; bases with no gene match: 7. This CDR3 reads CASSRDLAGTYEQYF. Written as DNA, the CDR3 is TGTGCCAGCAGCCGAGACCTAGCGGGAACCTACGAGCAGTACTTC.

V gene TRBV11-2 combines with J gene TRBJ2-7, with TRBD1 identical over 7 bases. This CDR3 is built from 15 residues. After removal of 5 bases from V and 3 bases from J, the junction contained 10 bases not matched to a gene. Germline V gene data show CDR1 as SGHAT and CDR2 as FQNNGV. This chain's CDR3 is CASSRLDRANYEQYF. The CDR3 region has the DNA TGTGCCAGCAGCCGCCTCGACAGGGCCAACTACGAGCAGTACTTC.

The rearrangement uses TRBV5-1 and TRBJ1-4, with D possibly TRBD1 on 6 matching bases. V was pared by 0 bases and J by 6 bases, with 12 bases between. Germline assignment: CDR1 SGHRS and CDR2 YFSETQ. The CDR3 spans 15 residues. The CDR3 region is CASSLAPQGYEKLFF. CDR3 DNA: TGCGCCAGCAGCTTGGCCCCGCAGGGGTATGAAAAACTGTTTTTT. Using reference TRBV5-1 and TRBJ1-4 for the parts outside the CDR3, the full variable domain is KAGVTQTPRYLIKTRGQQVTLSCSPISGHRSVSWYQQTPGQGLQFLFEYFSETQRNKGNFPGRFSGRQFSNSRSEMNVSTLELGDSALYLCASSLAPQGYEKLFFGSGTQLSVL.

The chain has TRBV27 and TRBJ1-2; 8 bases match TRBD1. Germline V gene data show CDR1 as MNHEY and CDR2 as SMNVEV (reference sequence). This CDR3 has 15 amino acids. With V trimmed by 6 bases and J by 4 bases, 10 bases remained unmatched. CDR3 amino acids: CASSGQGMGSYGYTF. CDR3 DNA: TGTGCCAGCAGCGGACAGGGCATGGGTAGCTATGGCTACACCTTC.

The chain joins TRBV5-6 to TRBJ2-7; weak D call: TRBD1 (7 bases). CDR1 and CDR2 from the germline V gene are SGHDT and YYEEEE. The CDR3 sequence is 15 residues long. Between the trimmed V and J ends, which lost 4 bases and 7 bases, there was a span of 21 bases. CDR3 DNA: TGTGCCAGCAGCCAGACAGGGACTGGGTTAGGAGAGCAGTACTTC. Translated, it gives CASSQTGTGLGEQYF.